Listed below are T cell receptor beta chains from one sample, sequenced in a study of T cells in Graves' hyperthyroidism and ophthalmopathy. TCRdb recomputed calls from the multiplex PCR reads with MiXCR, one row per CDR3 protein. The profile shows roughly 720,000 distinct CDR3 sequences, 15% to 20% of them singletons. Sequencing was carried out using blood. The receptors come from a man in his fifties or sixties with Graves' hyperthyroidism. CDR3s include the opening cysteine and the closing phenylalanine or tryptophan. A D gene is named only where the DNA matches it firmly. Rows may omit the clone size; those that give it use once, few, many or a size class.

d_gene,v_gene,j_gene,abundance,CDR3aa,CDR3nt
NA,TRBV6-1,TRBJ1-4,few,CASSRVGTFATNEKLFF,TGTGCCAGCTCTAGGGTCGGGACTTTCGCAACTAATGAAAAACTGTTTTTT
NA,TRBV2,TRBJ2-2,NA,CASSEDSGVNTGELFF,TGTGCCAGCAGTGAAGACAGCGGAGTCAACACCGGGGAGCTGTTTTTT
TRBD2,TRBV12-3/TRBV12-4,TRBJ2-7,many,CASSLASGTSYEQYF,TGTGCCAGCAGTTTAGCTAGCGGGACCTCCTACGAGCAGTACTTC
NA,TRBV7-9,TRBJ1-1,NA,CASSSGLRGNTEAFF,TGTGCCAGCAGCTCCGGGTTGAGGGGGAACACTGAAGCTTTCTTT
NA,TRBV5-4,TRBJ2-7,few,CASSVTGSEQYF,TGTGCCAGCAGCGTTACAGGGTCCGAGCAGTACTTC
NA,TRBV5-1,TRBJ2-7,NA,CASSLANDGRFSSEQYF,TGCGCCAGCAGCTTGGCCAACGACGGACGGTTTTCTAGTGAGCAGTACTTC
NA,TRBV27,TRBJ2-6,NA,CASSLGLPLSGANALTF,TGTGCCAGCAGTTTAGGGCTGCCACTCTCTGGGGCCAACGCCCTGACTTTC
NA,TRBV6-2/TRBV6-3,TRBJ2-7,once,CASSYSEWSTLREQYF,TGTGCCAGCAGTTACTCGGAATGGTCTACTCTGAGAGAGCAGTACTTC
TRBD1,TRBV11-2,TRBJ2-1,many,CASSIRSPGQLSYNEQFF,TGTGCCAGCAGCATCCGATCGCCGGGACAGCTATCCTACAATGAGCAGTTCTTC
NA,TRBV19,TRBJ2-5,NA,CASSTTQGLQETQYF,TGTGCCAGTAGTACGACCCAGGGGCTCCAAGAGACCCAGTACTTC
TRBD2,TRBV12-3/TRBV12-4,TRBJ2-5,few,CASSPGGGGLGDQTQYF,TGTGCCAGCAGCCCCGGGGGAGGCGGACTAGGGGATCAGACCCAGTACTTC
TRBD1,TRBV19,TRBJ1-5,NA,CASKTGQGSNQPQHF,TGTGCCAGTAAAACGGGACAGGGCAGCAATCAGCCCCAGCATTTT
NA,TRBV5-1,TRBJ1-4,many,CASSLDSSGYEKLFF,TGCGCCAGCAGCTTGGACTCCTCTGGATATGAAAAACTGTTTTTT
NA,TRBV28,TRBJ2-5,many,CASSLDGWEETQYF,TGTGCCAGCAGTTTAGATGGGTGGGAGGAGACCCAGTACTTC
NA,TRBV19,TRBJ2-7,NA,CASSIDPSSYEQYF,TGTGCCAGTAGTATAGATCCCTCATCCTACGAGCAGTACTTC
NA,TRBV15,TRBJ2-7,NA,CATSKHPDGGEQYF,TGTGCCACCAGCAAACATCCCGACGGGGGCGAGCAGTACTTC
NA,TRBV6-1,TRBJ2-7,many,CASSARDITYEQYF,TGTGCCAGCAGTGCACGGGACATTACCTACGAGCAGTACTTC
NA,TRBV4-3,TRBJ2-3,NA,CASSQESSSDTDTQYF,TGCGCCAGCAGCCAAGAATCCAGCAGTGACACAGATACGCAGTATTTT
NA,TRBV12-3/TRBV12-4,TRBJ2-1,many,CASTWGALGLNNEQFF,TGTGCCAGCACCTGGGGTGCACTAGGGTTGAACAATGAGCAGTTCTTC
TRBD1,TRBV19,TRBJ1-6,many,CASSIQGFGSPLHF,TGTGCCAGTAGCATACAGGGGTTCGGTTCACCCCTCCACTTT
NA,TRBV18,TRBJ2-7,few,CASSPPEATPGQYF,TGTGCCAGCTCACCACCAGAGGCAACGCCGGGGCAGTACTTC
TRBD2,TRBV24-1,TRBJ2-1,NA,CATSGGLASDNEQFF,TGTGCCACCAGTGGCGGACTAGCTAGTGACAATGAGCAGTTCTTC
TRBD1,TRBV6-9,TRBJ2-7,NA,CASSYGQGNTYEQYF,TGTGCCAGCAGTTACGGACAGGGGAACACCTACGAGCAGTACTTC
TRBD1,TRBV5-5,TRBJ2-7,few,CASSLRVGQGAVEQYF,TGTGCCAGCAGCTTGAGGGTTGGTCAGGGGGCCGTCGAGCAGTACTTC
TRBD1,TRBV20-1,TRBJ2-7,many,CSARALQGVYEQYF,TGCAGTGCTAGAGCTTTACAGGGGGTATACGAGCAGTACTTC
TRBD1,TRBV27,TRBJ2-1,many,CASRKGAIYEQFF,TGTGCCAGCAGGAAGGGGGCGATTTATGAGCAGTTCTTC
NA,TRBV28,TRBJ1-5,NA,CASSPRGWNNQPQHF,TGTGCCAGCAGTCCCAGGGGCTGGAACAATCAGCCCCAGCATTTT
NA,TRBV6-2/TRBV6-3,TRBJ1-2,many,CASTGYFNSAGYTF,TGTGCCAGCACTGGATATTTTAACTCGGCGGGCTACACCTTC
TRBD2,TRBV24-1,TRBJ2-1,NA,CATSDRGSGIYNEQFF,TGTGCCACCAGTGATCGGGGTAGCGGGATCTACAATGAGCAGTTCTTC
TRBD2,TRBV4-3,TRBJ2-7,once,CASSQDYRGGTSGRSAYERYF,TGCGCCAGCAGCCAAGACTACAGGGGGGGGACTAGCGGGAGAAGCGCCTACGAGCGGTACTTC
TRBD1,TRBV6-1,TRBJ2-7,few,CASSLWDQGAVEQYF,TGTGCCAGCAGTTTGTGGGATCAGGGGGCGGTCGAGCAGTACTTC
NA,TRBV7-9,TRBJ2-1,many,CASSPYRVNEQFF,TGTGCCAGCAGCCCGTATAGGGTGAATGAGCAGTTCTTC
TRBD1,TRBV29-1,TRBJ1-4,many,CSVEEVYQDRGAEKLFF,TGCAGCGTTGAAGAAGTATACCAGGACAGGGGTGCTGAAAAACTGTTTTTT
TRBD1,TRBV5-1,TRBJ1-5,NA,CASSSGTEGQPQHF,TGCGCCAGCAGCTCGGGGACAGAGGGGCAGCCCCAGCATTTT
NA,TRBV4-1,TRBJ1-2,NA,CASSQEGTQNYGYTF,TGCGCCAGCAGCCAAGAGGGTACACAGAACTATGGCTACACCTTC
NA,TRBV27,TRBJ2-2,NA,CASSLLETNTGELFF,TGTGCCAGCAGTTTATTGGAGACGAACACCGGGGAGCTGTTTTTT
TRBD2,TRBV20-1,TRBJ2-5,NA,CGARTSGRAIETQYF,TGCGGTGCCCGGACTAGCGGGAGGGCCATTGAGACCCAGTACTTC
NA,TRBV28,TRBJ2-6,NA,CASRPLEAGANVLTF,TGTGCCAGCAGGCCCCTAGAGGCTGGGGCCAACGTCCTGACTTTC
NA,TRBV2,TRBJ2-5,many,CASSEAWGVQETQYF,TGTGCCAGCAGTGAAGCGTGGGGAGTTCAAGAGACCCAGTACTTC
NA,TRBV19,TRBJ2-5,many,CASSAGAAGQETQYF,TGTGCCAGCTCCGCCGGGGCGGCCGGGCAAGAGACCCAGTACTTC
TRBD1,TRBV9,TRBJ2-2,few,CASSGQGRGAGELFF,TGTGCCAGCAGCGGACAGGGACGTGGAGCCGGGGAGCTGTTTTTT
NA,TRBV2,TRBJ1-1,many,CASSEQTEAFF,TGTGCCAGCAGTGAACAGACTGAAGCTTTCTTT
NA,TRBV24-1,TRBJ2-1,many,CATSDWGAAEATYNEQFF,TGTGCCACCAGTGATTGGGGGGCGGCGGAGGCCACCTACAATGAGCAGTTCTTC
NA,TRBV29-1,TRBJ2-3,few,CSVEAGTRADTQYF,TGCAGCGTTGAGGCGGGTACCCGGGCAGATACGCAGTATTTT
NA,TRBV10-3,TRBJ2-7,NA,CAISESDRASREQYF,TGTGCCATCAGTGAGTCAGATAGGGCTTCACGGGAGCAGTACTTC
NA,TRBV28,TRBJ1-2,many,CASTWGVNYGYTF,TGTGCCAGCACCTGGGGGGTAAACTATGGCTACACCTTC
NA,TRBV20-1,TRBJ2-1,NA,CSARVPDYNEQFF,TGCAGTGCTAGAGTCCCGGACTACAATGAGCAGTTCTTC
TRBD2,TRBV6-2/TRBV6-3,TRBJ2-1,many,CASSYGIAGVSYNEQFF,TGTGCCAGCAGTTACGGGATAGCGGGAGTCTCCTACAATGAGCAGTTCTTC
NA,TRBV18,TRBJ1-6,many,CASSPLETPENSPLHF,TGTGCCAGCTCACCCCTCGAGACCCCGGAGAATTCACCCCTCCACTTT
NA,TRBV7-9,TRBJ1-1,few,CASSSGDRLAFF,TGTGCCAGCAGCTCCGGGGATCGTCTAGCTTTCTTT
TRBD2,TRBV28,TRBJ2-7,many,CASRWGGAYEQYF,TGTGCCAGCAGGTGGGGGGGGGCCTACGAGCAGTACTTC
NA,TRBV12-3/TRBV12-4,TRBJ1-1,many,CASSLGRGDTEAFF,TGTGCCAGCAGTTTAGGGAGGGGGGACACTGAAGCTTTCTTT
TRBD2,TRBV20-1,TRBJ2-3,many,CSAGTALAGELDTQYF,TGCAGTGCTGGGACAGCCCTAGCGGGAGAGCTAGATACGCAGTATTTT
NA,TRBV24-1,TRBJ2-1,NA,CATSNPAFQYNEQFF,TGTGCCACCAGTAACCCAGCTTTTCAATACAATGAGCAGTTCTTC
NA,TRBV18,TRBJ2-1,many,CASSPDEENEQFF,TGTGCCAGCTCACCCGACGAGGAGAATGAGCAGTTCTTC
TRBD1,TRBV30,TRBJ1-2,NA,CAWSGTGLYGYTF,TGTGCCTGGAGTGGGACAGGTCTATATGGCTACACCTTC
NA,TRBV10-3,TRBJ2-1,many,CAISEFVGHLTDNEQFF,TGTGCCATCAGTGAATTCGTAGGACACCTGACGGACAATGAGCAGTTCTTC
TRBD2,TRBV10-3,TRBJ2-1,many,CATRLAGGPVNEQFF,TGTGCCACCCGACTAGCGGGAGGGCCCGTCAATGAGCAGTTCTTC
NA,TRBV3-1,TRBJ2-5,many,CASSRSKMRETQYF,TGTGCCAGCAGTCGTTCAAAGATGCGTGAGACCCAGTACTTC